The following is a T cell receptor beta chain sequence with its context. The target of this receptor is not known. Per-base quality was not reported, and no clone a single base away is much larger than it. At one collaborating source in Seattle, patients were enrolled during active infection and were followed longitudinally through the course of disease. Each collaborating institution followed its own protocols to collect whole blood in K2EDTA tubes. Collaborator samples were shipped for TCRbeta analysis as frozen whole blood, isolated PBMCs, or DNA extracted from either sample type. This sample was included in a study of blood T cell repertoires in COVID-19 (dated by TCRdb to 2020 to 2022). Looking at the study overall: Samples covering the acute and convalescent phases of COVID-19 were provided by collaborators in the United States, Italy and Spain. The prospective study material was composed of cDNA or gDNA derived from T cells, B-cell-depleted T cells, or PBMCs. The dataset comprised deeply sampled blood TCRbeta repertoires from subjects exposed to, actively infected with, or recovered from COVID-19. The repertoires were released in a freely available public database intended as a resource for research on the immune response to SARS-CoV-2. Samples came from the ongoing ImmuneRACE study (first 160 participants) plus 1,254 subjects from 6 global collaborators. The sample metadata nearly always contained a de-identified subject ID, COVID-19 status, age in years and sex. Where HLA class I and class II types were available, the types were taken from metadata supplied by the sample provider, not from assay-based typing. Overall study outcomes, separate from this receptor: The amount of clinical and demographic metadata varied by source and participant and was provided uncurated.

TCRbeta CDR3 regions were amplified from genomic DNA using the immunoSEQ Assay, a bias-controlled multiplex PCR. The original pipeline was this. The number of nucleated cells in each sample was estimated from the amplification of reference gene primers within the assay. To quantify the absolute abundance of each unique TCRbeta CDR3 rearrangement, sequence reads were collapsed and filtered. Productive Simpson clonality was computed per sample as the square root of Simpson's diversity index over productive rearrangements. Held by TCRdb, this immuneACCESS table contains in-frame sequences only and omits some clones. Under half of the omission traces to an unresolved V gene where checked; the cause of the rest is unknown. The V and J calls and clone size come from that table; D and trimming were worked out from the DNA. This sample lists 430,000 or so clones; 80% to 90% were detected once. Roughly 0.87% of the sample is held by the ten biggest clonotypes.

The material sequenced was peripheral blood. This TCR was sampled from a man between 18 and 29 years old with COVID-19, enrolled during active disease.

CDR3 region: CASSYGGETQYF. The DNA reads TGTGCCAGCAGCTACGGGGGAGAGACCCAGTACTTC. The chain joins TRBV7-9 to TRBJ2-5; TRBD2 could be the D gene, as 6 bases match. V sheds 4 bases and J sheds 4 bases, leaving 7 bases between their ends. CDR3 length: 12 amino acids, cysteine to phenylalanine. Only CDR3 DNA remains: 36 bases, in frame from the first base. The germline V gene encodes CDR1 SEHNR and CDR2 FQNEAQ (reference sequence).